Below, 27 T cell receptor beta chains from the same sample are listed, as sequenced in a study of vaccination and CD4 T cells after COVID-19. The Oncomine TCR Beta short-read assay sequenced DNA from cultured CD4+ T cells. TCRdb reprocessed the PCR reads with MiXCR, giving one entry per CDR3 protein. The sample shows approximately 10,000 distinct CDR3 sequences, about two thirds of them seen only once. This sample's treatment: approximately 9-day PBMC culture with coronavirus spike peptide pools or control peptides (ViraFEST assay). These receptors' targets are unknown. Sequencing was performed on CD4+ T cells from blood, cultured in vitro. The receptors originated from a human donor who had recovered from COVID-19.

The chain is built from TRBV7-9 and TRBJ2-3, with 12 bases matching TRBD2. This CDR3 has 17 residues. The germline V gene has CDR1 SEHNR and CDR2 FQNEAQ (reference sequence). The V and J ends lost 1 base and 1 base, in that order; junction bases with no gene match: 3. DNA of the CDR3: TGTGCCAGCAGCTTAGGACTAGCGGGAGAGGGCACAGATACGCAGTATTTT. Its translation is CASSLGLAGEGTDTQYF.

This rearrangement joins TRBV6-4 to TRBJ2-3, with 10 bases aligning to TRBD1. CDR1 MRHNA and CDR2 SNTAGT come from the germline V gene. The CDR3 length is 15 residues. The junction had 5 bases not matched to a gene; V was cut back by 3 bases and J by 5 bases. In nucleotides, the CDR3 is TGTGCCAGCAGTGAGCGGACAGGGGGAAAAGATACGCAGTATTTT. The encoded protein is CASSERTGGKDTQYF.

This clonotype was observed a single time. The junction differs from germline at one of its ends, possibly a read error. The chain uses TRBV7-7 and TRBJ2-1; 7 nucleotides line up with TRBD1. The DNA end is a closer match to TRBJ2-7, so the J assignment may be wrong. This CDR3 has 14 amino acids. Looked up from germline, CDR1 is SSHAT and CDR2 is FNYEAQ (reference sequence). DNA for the CDR3: TGTGCTAGCAGCTTAGGGACAGAGTCCTACGAGCAGTACTTC. Translated: CASSLGTESYEQYF.

V is TRBV2 and J is TRBJ2-3; 12 bases match TRBD2. CDR3 length equals 15 residues. Germline CDR1 reads SNHLY; CDR2 reads FYNNEI. V lost 5 bases and J lost 1; bases outside the gene matches: 1. CDR3 region: CASSPSGGGTDTQYF. The CDR3 DNA reads as TGTGCCAGCAGTCCTAGCGGGGGGGGCACAGATACGCAGTATTTT.

This clonotype has only a few counts. The gene calls are TRBV14 and TRBJ1-1; 7 bases are a match to TRBD1. CDR3 size: 16 residues. Germline lookup yields CDR1 SGHDN and CDR2 FVKESK. V was pared by 0 bases and J by 3 bases, with 7 bases of the junction left unmatched. CDR3 in amino acids: CASSQESFRGDTEAFF. Here the CDR3 DNA reads TGTGCCAGCAGCCAAGAATCCTTCAGGGGGGACACTGAAGCTTTCTTT.

The CDR3 bases are TGTGCCAGTAGGGCCGGGACAGGGGTCGGCTACACCTTC. As protein: CASRAGTGVGYTF. The genes are TRBV19 and TRBJ1-2, with 10 bases matching TRBD1. The CDR3 consists of 13 residues. Germline CDR1 LNHDA, CDR2 SQIVND (reference sequence). V lost 6 bases to trimming and J lost 8 bases; unmatched junction nucleotides: 6.

The rearrangement joins TRBV6-1 to TRBJ1-2; a weak D match, TRBD1 (5 bases). Germline assignment: CDR1 MNHNS and CDR2 SASEGT. The germline V and J ends were trimmed by 11 bases and 4 bases, with 14 bases remaining between them. This CDR3 comprises 12 residues. The CDR3 DNA reads TGTGCCGGGGGTCGCCCATCCTATGGCTACACCTTC. This encodes CAGGRPSYGYTF.

The chain links TRBV27 to TRBJ2-1, with D perhaps matching TRBD1 or TRBD2 (6 bases each). This CDR3 spans 16 amino acids. V shed 5 bases and J shed 7 bases, with 21 bases lying between them. The V gene's germline CDR1 is MNHEY and CDR2 SMNVEV (reference sequence). CDR3 loop: CASSRLRGDTPNEQFF. CDR3 sequence (DNA): TGTGCCAGCAGTCGATTGAGGGGGGACACTCCTAATGAGCAGTTCTTC.

The CDR3 DNA reads as TGTGCCAGCAGTTACGGGGCCAGTGGCTATGGCTACACCTTC. Translated: CASSYGASGYGYTF. The chain couples TRBV6-7 to TRBJ1-2; possibly TRBD1 for D (5 bases). TRBV6-7 belongs to the ORF category, with a function that is uncertain. The V end lost 2 bases, the J end lost 4 bases, and 11 bases lay between the germline ends. CDR3 length equals 14 residues.

This sequence joins TRBV2 and TRBJ2-3; TRBD2 matches at 15 bases. Germline V gene lookup returns CDR1 SNHLY and CDR2 FYNNEI. The CDR3 totals 12 residues. J was trimmed by 14 bases and V by 7 bases; bases with no gene match: 4. CDR3 DNA sequence: TGTGCCAGCAACGGACTAGCGGGGGGGCCGTATTTT. Translation: CASNGLAGGPYF.

The V gene is TRBV5-1, the J gene TRBJ1-1; D might be TRBD1 (6 bases). The CDR3 consists of 15 residues. Germline-derived CDR1 and CDR2 are SGHRS and YFSETQ. V was trimmed by 0 bases and J by 3 bases, leaving 12 bases between them. The CDR3 here is CASSLVAGVDTEAFF. The CDR3 DNA follows: TGCGCCAGCAGCTTGGTGGCAGGGGTCGACACTGAAGCTTTCTTT. Full variable domain (missing parts from reference TRBV5-1 and TRBJ1-1): KAGVTQTPRYLIKTRGQQVTLSCSPISGHRSVSWYQQTPGQGLQFLFEYFSETQRNKGNFPGRFSGRQFSNSRSEMNVSTLELGDSALYLCASSLVAGVDTEAFFGQGTRLTVV.

This rearrangement joins TRBV6-1 to TRBJ2-7, with D perhaps matching TRBD2 (6 bases). V dropped 6 bases and J dropped 3 bases, with 18 bases sitting between them. Germline CDR1 reads MNHNS; CDR2 reads SASEGT. The CDR3 totals 15 residues. The CDR3 here is CASSLTGTGLYEQYF. The CDR3 nucleotides read TGTGCCAGCAGCCTCACCGGGACGGGACTCTACGAGCAGTACTTC.

The V gene is TRBV6-1, the J gene TRBJ2-7; D possibly corresponds to TRBD1 (6 bases). There are 14 residues in the CDR3. V was shortened by 8 bases and J by 4 bases, with 18 bases between the two germline ends. Germline CDR1 MNHNS, CDR2 SASEGT. The CDR3 spells CASRRRQELYEQYF. CDR3 coding DNA: TGTGCCAGCCGCCGGAGACAGGAGCTATACGAGCAGTACTTC.

This clonotype was counted a few times. The chain has TRBV21-1 and TRBJ2-7; the D call TRBD1 from the table was never checked on the DNA. TRBV21-1 is a pseudogene. This CDR3 comprises 16 residues. The CDR3 here is CASSKRGRETPYEQYF. CDR3 bases: TGTGCCAGCAGCAAAAGGGGACGGGAAACCCCCTACGAGCAGTACTTC.

The chain couples TRBV28 to TRBJ2-4, with 7 positions matching TRBD2. The CDR3 runs to 17 residues. The V gene's germline CDR1 is MDHEN and CDR2 SYDVKM. V lost 4 bases to trimming and J lost 0 bases; unmatched junction nucleotides: 9. CDR3 DNA: TGTGCCAGCAGTTCCTTAGCGGGTATACTAGCCAAAAACATTCAGTACTTC. Its protein is CASSSLAGILAKNIQYF.

CDR3: CASSQSDRGLYEQYF. CDR3 nucleotides: TGCGCCAGCAGCCAATCTGACAGGGGACTCTACGAGCAGTACTTC. The chain combines TRBV4-3 with TRBJ2-7, with TRBD1 matching 8 bases. The length of the CDR3 is 15 residues. Losses at the gene ends were 2 bases for V and 3 bases for J; bases not matched to a gene: 6. In germline, CDR1 is LGHNA, CDR2 YSLEER.

This clonotype came up a few times. J is TRBJ2-5 and V is TRBV7-8; D is possibly TRBD2 (6 bases). Germline V gives CDR1 SGHVS, CDR2 FQNEAQ. Trimming pared 5 bases from V and 2 bases from J, leaving 15 bases between. The CDR3 covers 15 residues. This CDR3 is CASSRVGGGQETQYF. CDR3 coding DNA: TGTGCCAGCAGCCGAGTGGGGGGAGGTCAAGAGACCCAGTACTTC. Variable domain in full (rest from reference TRBV7-8 and TRBJ2-5): GAGVSQSPRYKVAKRGQDVALRCDPISGHVSLFWYQQALGQGPEFLTYFQNEAQLDKSGLPSDRFFAERPEGSVSTLKIQRTQQEDSAVYLCASSRVGGGQETQYFGPGTRLLVL.

The V call is TRBV12-3 or TRBV12-4, the J call TRBJ2-1; 10 bases match TRBD2. The CDR3 contains 15 residues. The ends lost 7 bases at V and 4 bases at J; junction bases unmatched: 7. CDR3 loop: CASNPSGSVYNEQFF. The DNA of the CDR3 is TGTGCCAGCAATCCTAGCGGGAGCGTATACAATGAGCAGTTCTTC.

This clonotype was detected only a few times. The chain has TRBV25-1 and TRBJ1-6, with 8 positions matching TRBD1. This CDR3 has 14 residues. Germline V CDR1 and CDR2: MGHDK, SYGVNS. Trimming at V came to 10 bases and at J to 2 bases, leaving 4 bases not matched to a gene. The CDR3 loop is CATKDRAYNSPLHF. Written as DNA, the CDR3 is TGTGCCACCAAGGACAGGGCCTATAATTCACCCCTCCACTTT.

This clonotype is a singleton in its sample. This sequence joins TRBV12-3 or TRBV12-4 and TRBJ2-5, with D possibly matching TRBD2 (6 bases). The CDR3 runs 13 residues. Trimming took off 5 bases at V and 4 bases at J, with 11 bases between the two ends. The CDR3 DNA is TGTGCCAGCAGTCCCGGGAGCGGAGAGACCCAGTACTTC. It specifies CASSPGSGETQYF.

The chain links TRBV15 to TRBJ2-3; 8 bases map to TRBD1. The ends lost 3 bases at V and 1 base at J; junction bases unmatched: 0. Germline V lookup: CDR1 LNHNV, CDR2 YYDKDF (reference sequence). This CDR3 region has 14 residues. In DNA, the CDR3 is TGTGCCACCAGCAGGACAGGGGGCACAGATACGCAGTATTTT. Amino acids: CATSRTGGTDTQYF.

Note on this clonotype: No DNA is shown, since the ends of the CDR3 on it are uncertain; the CDR3 is the one TCRdb lists. The chain uses TRBV4-2 and TRBJ2-5; TRBD1 was called by the table and not checked on the DNA. The CDR3 is made up of 24 amino acids, end residues included. CDR1 and CDR2 from the germline V gene are LGHNA and YNFKEQ. The CDR3 spells CASTNQTSMYLCASSLGGSETQYF.

This clonotype was observed a few times. The V call is TRBV7-2, the J call TRBJ1-5, with D hard to call. The CDR3 runs to 15 residues. Germline lookup yields CDR1 SGHTA and CDR2 FQGNSA. V was shortened by 0 bases and J by 1 base, with 7 bases between the two germline ends. The DNA of the CDR3 is TGTGCCAGCAGCTTAGCGGGCGGAAGCAATCAGCCCCAGCATTTT. This sequence encodes CASSLAGGSNQPQHF.

V gene TRBV20-1 combines with J gene TRBJ1-5; D call uncertain. Germline CDR1 and CDR2: DFQATT and SNEGSKA (reference sequence). This CDR3 has 12 residues. V shed 2 bases and J shed 6 bases, with 8 bases lying between them. The CDR3 spells CSARFESQPQHF. As DNA, the CDR3 is TGCAGTGCTAGATTTGAAAGTCAGCCCCAGCATTTT.

The V and J genes are TRBV6-1 and TRBJ2-1; D gene ambiguous. The V end lost 1 base, the J end lost 3 bases, and 4 bases lay between the germline ends. This CDR3 is built from 13 residues. Per the germline V gene, CDR1 is MNHNS and CDR2 is SASEGT. The CDR3: CASSEDGYNEQFF. The CDR3 region has the DNA TGTGCCAGCAGTGAAGACGGCTACAATGAGCAGTTCTTC.

The chain joins TRBV20-1 to TRBJ2-2; D unclear. The CDR3 extends over 13 amino acids. Trimming pared 5 bases from V and 2 bases from J, leaving 9 bases between. The germline CDR1 and CDR2 sequences are DFQATT and SNEGSKA (reference sequence). CDR3 sequence reads: CSAPAGNTGELFF. The CDR3 coding sequence is TGCAGTGCTCCCGCCGGAAACACCGGGGAGCTGTTTTTT.

This chain connects TRBV18 to TRBJ1-5; D gene unclear. Trimming took 1 base from V and 4 from J, leaving 5 bases between them. CDR3 length: 13 amino acids. Germline-derived CDR1 and CDR2 are KGHSH and LQKENI. CDR3 amino acids: CASSPQWNQPQHF. The CDR3 nucleotides are TGTGCCAGCTCACCACAATGGAATCAGCCCCAGCATTTT.